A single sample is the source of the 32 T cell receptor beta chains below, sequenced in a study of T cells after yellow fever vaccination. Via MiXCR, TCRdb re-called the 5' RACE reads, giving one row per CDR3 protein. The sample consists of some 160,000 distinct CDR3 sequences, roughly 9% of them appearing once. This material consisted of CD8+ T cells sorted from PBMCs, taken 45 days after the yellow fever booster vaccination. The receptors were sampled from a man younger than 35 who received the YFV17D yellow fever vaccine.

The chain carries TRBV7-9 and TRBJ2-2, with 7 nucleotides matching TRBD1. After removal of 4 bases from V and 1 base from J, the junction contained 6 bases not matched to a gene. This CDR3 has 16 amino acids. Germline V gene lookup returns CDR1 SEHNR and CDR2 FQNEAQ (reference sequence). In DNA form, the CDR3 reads TGTGCCAGCAGCTCTAGGACAGGTCTGAACACCGGGGAGCTGTTTTTT. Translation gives CASSSRTGLNTGELFF.

The CDR3, as DNA: TGTGCCAGCAGCCATGACAGGGTTGATGGCAATCAGCCCCAGCATTTT. Residues: CASSHDRVDGNQPQHF. The J gene is TRBJ1-5, the V gene TRBV4-2; 7 bases fit TRBD1. V was clipped by 3 bases and J by 2 bases; unmatched bases: 7. The CDR3 has 16 residues. CDR1 is LGHNA, CDR2 YNFKEQ, per germline.

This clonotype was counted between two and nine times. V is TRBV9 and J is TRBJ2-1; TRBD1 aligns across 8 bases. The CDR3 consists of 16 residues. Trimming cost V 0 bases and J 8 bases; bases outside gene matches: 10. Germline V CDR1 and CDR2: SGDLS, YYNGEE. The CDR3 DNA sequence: TGTGCCAGCAGCGTAGTGGGCCAGGGGGCAAGCGATGAGCAGTTCTTC. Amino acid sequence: CASSVVGQGASDEQFF.

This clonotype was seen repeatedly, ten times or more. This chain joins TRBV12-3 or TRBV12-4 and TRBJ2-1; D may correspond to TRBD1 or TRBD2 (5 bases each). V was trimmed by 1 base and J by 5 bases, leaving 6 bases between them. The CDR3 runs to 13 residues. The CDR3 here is CASSLGGDNEQFF. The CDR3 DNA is TGTGCCAGCAGTTTAGGAGGGGACAATGAGCAGTTCTTC.

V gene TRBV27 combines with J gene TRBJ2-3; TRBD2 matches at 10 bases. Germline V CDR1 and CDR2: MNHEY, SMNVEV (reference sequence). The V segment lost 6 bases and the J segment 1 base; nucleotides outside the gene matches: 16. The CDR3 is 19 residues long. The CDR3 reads CASRAPLAGEPLGTDTQYF. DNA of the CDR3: TGTGCCAGCAGAGCCCCTCTAGCGGGGGAACCCTTAGGCACAGATACGCAGTATTTT.

CDR3 sequence: CASSLTTSGLNTGELFF. The CDR3 nucleotides read TGTGCCAGCAGCCTTACAACTAGCGGGCTAAACACCGGGGAGCTGTTTTTT. The chain carries TRBV3-1 and TRBJ2-2, with TRBD2 matching 9 bases. Trimming removed 4 bases from V and 2 bases from J; junction bases left unmatched: 8. The CDR3 runs 17 residues. Germline V lookup: CDR1 LGHDT, CDR2 YNNKEL (reference sequence).

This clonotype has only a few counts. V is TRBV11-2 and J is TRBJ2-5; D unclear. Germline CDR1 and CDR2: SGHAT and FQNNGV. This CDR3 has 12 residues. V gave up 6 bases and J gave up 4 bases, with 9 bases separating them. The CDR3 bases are TGTGCCAGCAGTTTATCGCGAGAGACCCAGTACTTC. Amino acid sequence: CASSLSRETQYF.

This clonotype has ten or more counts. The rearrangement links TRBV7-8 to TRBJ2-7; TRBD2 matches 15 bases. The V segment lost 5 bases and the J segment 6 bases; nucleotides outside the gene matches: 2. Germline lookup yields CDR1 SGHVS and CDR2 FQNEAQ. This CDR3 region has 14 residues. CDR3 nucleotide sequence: TGTGCCAGCAGCCGGACTAGCGGGGGGGGCGAGCAGTACTTC. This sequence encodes CASSRTSGGGEQYF.

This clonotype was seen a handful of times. The CDR3 coding sequence is TGTGCCAGCAGCTTAGTCGCCTGGACTAGCGGGGGCATCGAGCAGTTCTTC. It codes for CASSLVAWTSGGIEQFF. The chain employs TRBV7-2 and TRBJ2-1, with 13 bases aligning to TRBD2. The germline CDR1 and CDR2 sequences are SGHTA and FQGNSA. The J segment lost 10 bases and the V segment lost 1 base, leaving 10 bases of the junction unmatched. There are 17 residues in the CDR3.

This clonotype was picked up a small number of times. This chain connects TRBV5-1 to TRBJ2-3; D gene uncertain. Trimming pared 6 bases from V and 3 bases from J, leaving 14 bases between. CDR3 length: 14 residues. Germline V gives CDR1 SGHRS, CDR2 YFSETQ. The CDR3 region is CASMVRSLTDTQYF. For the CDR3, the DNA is TGCGCCAGCATGGTTCGATCGCTGACAGATACGCAGTATTTT.

The CDR3 here is CASSRTGTKEQYF. The CDR3 bases are TGTGCCAGCAGTCGAACCGGGACAAAAGAGCAGTACTTC. V usage is TRBV3-1 and J usage is TRBJ2-7; TRBD1 might be the D (6 bases). Germline values: CDR1 LGHDT, CDR2 YNNKEL (reference sequence). Trimming took 6 bases from V and 7 from J, leaving 16 bases between them. The CDR3 runs 13 residues.

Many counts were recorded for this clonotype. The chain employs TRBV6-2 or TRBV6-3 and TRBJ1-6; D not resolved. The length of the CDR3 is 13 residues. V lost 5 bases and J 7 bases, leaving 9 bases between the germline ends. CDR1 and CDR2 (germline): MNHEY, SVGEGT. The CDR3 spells CASSLPWNSPLHF. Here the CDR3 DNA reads TGTGCCAGCAGTCTACCTTGGAATTCACCCCTCCACTTT.

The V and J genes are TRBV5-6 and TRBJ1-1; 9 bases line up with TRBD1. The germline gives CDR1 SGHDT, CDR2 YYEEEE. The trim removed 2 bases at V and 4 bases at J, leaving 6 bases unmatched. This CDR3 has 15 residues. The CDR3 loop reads CASSFGTGFGTEAFF. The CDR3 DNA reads TGTGCCAGCAGCTTCGGGACAGGGTTTGGCACTGAAGCTTTCTTT.

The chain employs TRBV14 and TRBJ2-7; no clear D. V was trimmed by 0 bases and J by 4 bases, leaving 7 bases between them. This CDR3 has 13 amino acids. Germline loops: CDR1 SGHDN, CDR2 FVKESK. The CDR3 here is CASSQDQNYEQYF. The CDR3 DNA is TGTGCCAGCAGCCAAGATCAAAATTACGAGCAGTACTTC. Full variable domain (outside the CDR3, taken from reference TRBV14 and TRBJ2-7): EAGVTQFPSHSVIEKGQTVTLRCDPISGHDNLYWYRRVMGKEIKFLLHFVKESKQDESGMPNNRFLAERTGGTYSTLKVQPAELEDSGVYFCASSQDQNYEQYFGPGTRLTVT.

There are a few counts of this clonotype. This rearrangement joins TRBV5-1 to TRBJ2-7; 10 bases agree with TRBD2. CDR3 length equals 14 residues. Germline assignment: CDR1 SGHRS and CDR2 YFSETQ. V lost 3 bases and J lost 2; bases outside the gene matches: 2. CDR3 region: CASSSSGGPYEQYF. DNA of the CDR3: TGCGCCAGCAGCTCTAGCGGGGGACCCTACGAGCAGTACTTC.

CDR3 DNA: TGTGCCAGCAGTGCCACAACCTCGAACTATGGCTACACCTTC. Protein product: CASSATTSNYGYTF. The rearrangement links TRBV25-1 to TRBJ1-2; D gene uncertain. The V gene lost 4 bases and the J gene lost 2 bases, with 11 bases spanning the gap. The germline CDR1 and CDR2 sequences are MGHDK and SYGVNS. The CDR3 has 14 amino acids.

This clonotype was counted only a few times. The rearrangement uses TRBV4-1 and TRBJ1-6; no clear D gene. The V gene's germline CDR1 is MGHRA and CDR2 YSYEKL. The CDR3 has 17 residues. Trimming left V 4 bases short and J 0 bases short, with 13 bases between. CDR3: CASSLRGEYSYNSPLHF. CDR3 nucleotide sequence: TGCGCCAGCAGCCTCCGCGGGGAGTACTCCTATAATTCACCCCTCCACTTT.

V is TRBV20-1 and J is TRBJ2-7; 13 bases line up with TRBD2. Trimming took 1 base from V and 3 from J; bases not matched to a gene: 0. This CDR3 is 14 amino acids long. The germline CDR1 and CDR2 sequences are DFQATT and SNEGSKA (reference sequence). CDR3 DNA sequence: TGCAGTGCTAGAGGACTAGCGGGGGGCTACGAGCAGTACTTC. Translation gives CSARGLAGGYEQYF.

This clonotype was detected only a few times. The CDR3 sequence is CASRFREIGNQPQHF. In DNA form, the CDR3 reads TGTGCCAGCCGCTTCAGGGAGATTGGCAATCAGCCCCAGCATTTT. V usage is TRBV6-6 and J usage is TRBJ1-5, with a weak D call TRBD1 (5 bases). The V end was cut by 8 bases, the J end by 2 bases, with 16 bases between. The CDR3 length is 15 residues. Germline V gene lookup returns CDR1 MNHNY and CDR2 SVGAGI (reference sequence).

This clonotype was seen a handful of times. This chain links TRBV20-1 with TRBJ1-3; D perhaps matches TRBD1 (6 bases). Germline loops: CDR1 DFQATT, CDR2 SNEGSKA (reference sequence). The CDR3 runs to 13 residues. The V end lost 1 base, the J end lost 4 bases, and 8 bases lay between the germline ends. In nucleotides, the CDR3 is TGCAGTGCTAGAGGGGGGCTAGGAAACACCATATATTTT. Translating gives CSARGGLGNTIYF.

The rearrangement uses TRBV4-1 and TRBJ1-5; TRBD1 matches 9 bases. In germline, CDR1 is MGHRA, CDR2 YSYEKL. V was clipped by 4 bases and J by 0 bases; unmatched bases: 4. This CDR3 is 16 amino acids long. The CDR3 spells CASSPIQGASNQPQHF. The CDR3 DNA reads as TGCGCCAGCAGCCCCATACAGGGGGCTAGCAATCAGCCCCAGCATTTT.

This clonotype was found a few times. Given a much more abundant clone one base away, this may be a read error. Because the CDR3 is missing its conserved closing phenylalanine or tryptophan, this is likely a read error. The CDR3 DNA is TGTGCCAGCACGGACGGGACAGGGGATTACAATGAGCAGTTCTTG. Translated, it gives CASTDGTGDYNEQFL. This chain uses TRBV12-3 or TRBV12-4 with TRBJ2-1; 10 nucleotides align to TRBD1. The CDR3 has 15 amino acids. The J segment lost 4 bases and the V segment lost 7 bases, leaving 7 bases of the junction unmatched.

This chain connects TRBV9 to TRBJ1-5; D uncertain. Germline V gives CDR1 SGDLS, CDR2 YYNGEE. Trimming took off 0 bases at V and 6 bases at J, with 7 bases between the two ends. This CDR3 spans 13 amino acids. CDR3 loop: CASSVEGFQPQHF. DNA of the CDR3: TGTGCCAGCAGCGTAGAAGGCTTTCAGCCCCAGCATTTT.

The CDR3, as DNA: TGTGCCAGCAGCTTAGGGGTTCATACTGAAGCTTTCTTT. It is translated as CASSLGVHTEAFF. V is TRBV7-9 and J is TRBJ1-1; no clear D gene. The CDR3 is made up of 13 amino acids. Germline-derived CDR1 and CDR2 are SEHNR and FQNEAQ (reference sequence). V lost 1 base to trimming and J lost 5 bases, with 8 bases between them.

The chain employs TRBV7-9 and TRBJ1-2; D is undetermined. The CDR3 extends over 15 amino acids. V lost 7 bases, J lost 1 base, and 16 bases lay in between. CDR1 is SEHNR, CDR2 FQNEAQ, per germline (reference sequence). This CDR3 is CASTPPTRVNYGYTF. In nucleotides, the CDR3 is TGTGCCAGCACCCCGCCTACGAGGGTTAACTATGGCTACACCTTC. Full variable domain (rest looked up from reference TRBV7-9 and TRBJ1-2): DTGVSQNPRHKITKRGQNVTFRCDPISEHNRLYWYRQTLGQGPEFLTYFQNEAQLEKSRLLSDRFSAERPKGSFSTLEIQRTEQGDSAMYLCASTPPTRVNYGYTFGSGTRLTVV.

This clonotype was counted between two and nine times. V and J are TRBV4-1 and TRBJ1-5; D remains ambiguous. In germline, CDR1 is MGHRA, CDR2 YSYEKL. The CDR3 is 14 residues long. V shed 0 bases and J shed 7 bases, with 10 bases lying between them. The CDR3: CASSQDPSGQPQHF. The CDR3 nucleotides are TGCGCCAGCAGCCAAGATCCCTCGGGACAGCCCCAGCATTTT.

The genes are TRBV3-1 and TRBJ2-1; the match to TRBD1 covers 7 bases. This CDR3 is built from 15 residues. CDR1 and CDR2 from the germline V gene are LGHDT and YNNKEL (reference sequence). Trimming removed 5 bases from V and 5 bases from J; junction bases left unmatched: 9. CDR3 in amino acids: CASSTSETGNNEQFF. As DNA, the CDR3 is TGTGCCAGCAGCACTTCCGAGACAGGGAACAATGAGCAGTTCTTC.

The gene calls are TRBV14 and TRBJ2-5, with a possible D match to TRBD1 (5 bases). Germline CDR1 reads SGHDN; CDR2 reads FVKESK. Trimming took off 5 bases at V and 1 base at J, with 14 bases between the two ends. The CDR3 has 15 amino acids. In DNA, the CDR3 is TGTGCCAGCAGCACCGGAAGGGGCTTCCAAGAGACCCAGTACTTC. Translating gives CASSTGRGFQETQYF.

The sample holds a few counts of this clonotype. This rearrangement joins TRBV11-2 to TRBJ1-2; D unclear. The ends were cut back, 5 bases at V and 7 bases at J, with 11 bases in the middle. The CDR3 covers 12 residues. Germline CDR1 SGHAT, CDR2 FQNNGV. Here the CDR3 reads CASSRREAGYTF. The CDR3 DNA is TGTGCCAGCAGCCGCCGGGAGGCTGGCTACACCTTC. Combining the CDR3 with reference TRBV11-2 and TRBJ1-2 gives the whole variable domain EAGVAQSPRYKIIEKRQSVAFWCNPISGHATLYWYQQILGQGPKLLIQFQNNGVVDDSQLPKDRFSAERLKGVDSTLKIQPAKLEDSAVYLCASSRREAGYTFGSGTRLTVV.

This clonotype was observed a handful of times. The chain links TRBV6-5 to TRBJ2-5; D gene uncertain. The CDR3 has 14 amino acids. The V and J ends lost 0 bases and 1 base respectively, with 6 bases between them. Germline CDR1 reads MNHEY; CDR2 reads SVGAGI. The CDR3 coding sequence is TGTGCCAGCAGTTACTCTCCTATCCAAGAGACCCAGTACTTC. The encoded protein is CASSYSPIQETQYF.

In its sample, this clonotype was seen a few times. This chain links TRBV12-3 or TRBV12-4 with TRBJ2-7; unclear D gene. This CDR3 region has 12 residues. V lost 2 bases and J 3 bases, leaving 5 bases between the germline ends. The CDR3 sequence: CASSLWNYEQYF. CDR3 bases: TGTGCCAGCAGTTTATGGAACTACGAGCAGTACTTC.

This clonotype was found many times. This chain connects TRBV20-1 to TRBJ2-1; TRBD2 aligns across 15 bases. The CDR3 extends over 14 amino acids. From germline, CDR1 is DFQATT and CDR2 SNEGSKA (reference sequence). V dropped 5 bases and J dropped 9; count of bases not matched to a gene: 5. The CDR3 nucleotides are TGCAGTGCTGGACTAGCGGGGGGGCCTAGTGAGCAGTTCTTC. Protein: CSAGLAGGPSEQFF.